This TCR beta chain came from a study of sequential checkpoint blockade in melanoma. Across the study: Each arm's sequence ended with maintenance nivolumab.

Noted treatment: randomized to nivolumab then ipilimumab (arm A) or the reverse (arm B). DNA-damaging chemotherapy had not been given to any patient beforehand. Live CD3+CD8+ CD19− CD56− cells were sorted from PBMCs. TCRdb's table, derived via immunoSEQ multiplex PCR, lists solely in-frame clones and lacks some. Of 35,000 to 45,000 clones listed, 84% were seen once; the top ten hold less than 7%. The ends were cut back, 3 bases at V and 2 bases at J, with 12 bases in the middle. The CDR3 length is 15 residues. Germline V gene data show CDR1 as SEHNR and CDR2 as FQNEAQ (reference sequence). The sequence was collected from a human donor with melanoma. This rearrangement joins TRBV7-9 to TRBJ2-3; possible D gene TRBD2, 5 bases. The sample consisted of CD8+ T cells sorted from blood (inferred from file names), taken from a patient given nivolumab and ipilimumab in sequence. The CDR3 sequence is CASSFQRVLTDTQYF. In DNA, the CDR3 is TGTGCCAGCAGCTTTCAGAGGGTCCTCACAGATACGCAGTATTTT. Combining the CDR3 with reference TRBV7-9 and TRBJ2-3 gives the whole variable domain DTGVSQNPRHKITKRGQNVTFRCDPISEHNRLYWYRQTLGQGPEFLTYFQNEAQLEKSRLLSDRFSAERPKGSFSTLEIQRTEQGDSAMYLCASSFQRVLTDTQYFGPGTRLTVL.